This is a list of T cell receptor beta chains from one sample in a study of Graves' ophthalmopathy and Graves' hyperthyroidism. TCRdb processed the multiplex PCR reads anew with MiXCR; each CDR3 protein has one entry. The sample records 650,000 to 800,000 distinct CDR3 sequences, about 38% being singletons. Sequenced sample: peripheral blood. These receptors were taken from an adult man with Graves' ophthalmopathy. Both conserved end residues are part of each CDR3. Each record gives: J gene, D gene, clone size, CDR3 length, V gene, CDR3 DNA, CDR3 protein. The D gene is left open where the match is weak. Size is omitted from some rows. Given values are once, few, many or a class for expanded clones.

>TRBJ1-1|.|many|13|TRBV29-1
TGCAGCGTTATCCGGACAGAGAACACTGAAGCTTTCTTT
CSVIRTENTEAFF
>TRBJ1-6|TRBD1|many|16|TRBV7-8
TGTGCCAGCAGCCCTCGACAGGGAAACTATAATTCACCCCTCCACTTT
CASSPRQGNYNSPLHF
>TRBJ2-5|TRBD2|many|15|TRBV24-1
TGTGCCACCAGTGATAGGCGGGAGGGCCGCAAGACCCAGTACTTC
CATSDRREGRKTQYF
>TRBJ1-2|TRBD1|once|16|TRBV25-1
TGTGCCAGCAGTGATGATCGGACAGGGGGACACTATGGCTACACCTTC
CASSDDRTGGHYGYTF
>TRBJ1-2|.|.|15|TRBV4-3
TGCCCCTACGGGTCGGAATGGGAGCGGAATGCTGGCTACACCTTC
CPYGSEWERNAGYTF
>TRBJ2-7|TRBD1|.|17|TRBV7-2
TGTGCCAGCAGCCAAGATGGGTTGGGACAGGGATCCTACGAGCAGTACTTC
CASSQDGLGQGSYEQYF
>TRBJ1-5|TRBD1|.|14|TRBV10-3
TGTGCCATCGCTGGGACAGGGACACCTCAGCCCCAGCATTTT
CAIAGTGTPQPQHF
>TRBJ2-5|.|once|15|TRBV7-6
TGTGCCAGCAGCCAAGAAGGGCAGGGCCGGGAGACCCAGTACTTC
CASSQEGQGRETQYF
>TRBJ1-5|.|.|13|TRBV2
TGTGCTAGAGACAGTAGCTACTATCAGCCCCAGCATTTT
CARDSSYYQPQHF
>TRBJ1-2|.|.|14|TRBV7-8
TGTGCCAGCAGCCTCAGGGCTGAGCGTGGTGGCTACACCTTC
CASSLRAERGGYTF
>TRBJ1-3|.|few|12|TRBV5-4
TGTGCCAGCAGTTCTCGGGGAAACACCATATATTTT
CASSSRGNTIYF
>TRBJ1-1|TRBD1|.|14|TRBV12-5
TGTGCTAGTGGCTTGGGACAGGGGGCTGTACGAGCTTTCTTT
CASGLGQGAVRAFF
>TRBJ1-6|.|.|15|TRBV10-3
TGTGCCATCAGTGAGTCACAAGGGAGTAATTCACCCCTCCACTTT
CAISESQGSNSPLHF
>TRBJ1-4|.|.|16|TRBV7-2
TGTGCCAGCAGCCAAGATTTGACGGGATCTAATAAAAAACTGTTTTTT
CASSQDLTGSNKKLFF
>TRBJ1-4|.|many|13|TRBV4-3
TGCGCCAGCAGCGCGTCGGGGACCGAAAAACTGTTTTTT
CASSASGTEKLFF
>TRBJ2-2|TRBD1|few|15|TRBV6-6
TGTGCCAGCAGTTTGGGACAGGGGGCAGTCGGGGAGCTGTTTTTT
CASSLGQGAVGELFF
>TRBJ1-2|TRBD1|many|14|TRBV9
TGTGCCAGCAGCGCTGGGGACAGCAACTATGGCTACACCTTC
CASSAGDSNYGYTF